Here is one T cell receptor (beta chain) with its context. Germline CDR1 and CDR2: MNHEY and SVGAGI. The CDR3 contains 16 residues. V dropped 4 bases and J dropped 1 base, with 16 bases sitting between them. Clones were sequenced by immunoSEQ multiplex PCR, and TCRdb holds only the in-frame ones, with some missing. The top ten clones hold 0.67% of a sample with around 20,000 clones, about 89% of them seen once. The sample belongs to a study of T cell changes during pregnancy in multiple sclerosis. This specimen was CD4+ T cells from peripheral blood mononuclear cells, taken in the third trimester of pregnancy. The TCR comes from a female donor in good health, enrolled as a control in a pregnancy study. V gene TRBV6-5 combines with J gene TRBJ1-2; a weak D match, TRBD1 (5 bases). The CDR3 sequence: CASSSPDGGGNYGYTF. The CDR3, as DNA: TGTGCCAGCAGTTCCCCGGACGGGGGGGGTAACTATGGCTACACCTTC.